This T cell receptor (beta chain) stems from a study of cytomegalovirus exposure and HLA in healthy donors. Repertoires were generated with immunoSEQ multiplex PCR, while TCRdb's copy carries only in-frame clones and drops some. The sample has around 180,000 clones; roughly 80% are singletons. Trimming cost V 0 bases and J 3 bases; bases outside gene matches: 7. This CDR3 is 17 amino acids long. Per germline, CDR1 MNHEY and CDR2 SMNVEV (reference sequence). With regard to this clone: Its specificity is unknown.

Study outcomes and limitations: A few CMV-associated chains proved CMV antigen-specific in vitro. Reported performance of the classifier showed diagnosis of cytomegalovirus status with high specificity and sensitivity.

Sequencing was carried out using PBMCs. The TCR originated in a young man in good health and CMV-seropositive. The V and J genes are TRBV27 and TRBJ2-2; 7 nucleotides agree with TRBD2. The CDR3 reads CASSLSVGGGYTGELFF. The CDR3 DNA follows: TGTGCCAGCAGTTTATCGGTTGGGGGGGGGTACACCGGGGAGCTGTTTTTT.